A single sample gave rise to the 20 T cell receptor beta chains below, sequenced in a study of T-cell reconstitution after alpha-beta-depleted transplantation in children (dated by TCRdb to about 2016). Libraries were prepared through PCR. Sequencing was performed on an Illumina HiSeq 2500. TCR library preparation used molecular barcoding, with unique molecular identifiers applied to normalize quantification of the TCRbeta repertoire. TCRdb reworked the public reads: Q25 trimming with fastp, MiXCR clone assembly, productive beta chains retained. Each record represents a unique CDR3 protein, reported with the most common genes and DNA among its rows. The sample table contains 550,000 to 800,000 distinct CDR3 sequences; only one count was recorded for about an eighth of them. The ten largest clones add up to around 0.76% of the sample. The treatment or condition label of this sample denotes: allogeneic hematopoietic cell transplantation with graft depleted of TCRalphabeta T cells and CD19 B cells.

The material sequenced was PBMCs, taken before TCRalphabeta/CD19-depleted stem cell transplant. These receptors were taken from a girl aged 2-9 years with congenital amegakaryocytic thrombocytopenia, due to receive a stem cell transplant.

CDR3 region: CAISESSGGVNNEQFF. The CDR3 coding sequence is TGTGCCATCAGTGAGTCGAGTGGCGGGGTTAACAATGAGCAGTTCTTC. This sequence joins TRBV10-3 and TRBJ2-1; TRBD2 might be the D (6 bases). V was pared by 0 bases and J by 5 bases, with 14 bases between. Germline V gene lookup returns CDR1 ENHRY and CDR2 SYGVKD. The CDR3 runs to 16 residues.

Regarding this clonotype: Germline is not matched at one junction end, which may reflect a read error. J is TRBJ2-2 and V is TRBV11-2; tentative D call: TRBD2 (6 bases). The CDR3 totals 16 residues. The germline gives CDR1 SGHAT, CDR2 FQNNGV. The CDR3 DNA is TGTGCCAGCAGCTCTTTAACTAAACCGAACACCGGGGGGCTGTTTTTT. It yields the protein CASSSLTKPNTGGLFF.

The gene calls are TRBV6-1 and TRBJ2-7; either TRBD1 or TRBD2 may supply D (5 bases each). The CDR3 contains 14 residues. Trimming shortened V by 6 bases and J by 2 bases, and 14 bases separated the two germline ends. CDR1 and CDR2 (germline): MNHNS, SASEGT. The CDR3 sequence is CASRRVQGPYEQYF. The CDR3, as DNA: TGTGCCAGCAGGAGGGTCCAGGGTCCCTACGAGCAGTACTTC.

There are a few counts of this clonotype. The genes are TRBV12-3 or TRBV12-4 and TRBJ2-1, with D possibly matching TRBD1 (5 bases). The CDR3 is 14 amino acids. Trimming took off 7 bases at V and 6 bases at J, with 16 bases between the two ends. The CDR3: CASKADRWGNEQFF. The CDR3 DNA reads as TGTGCCAGCAAAGCCGACAGATGGGGCAATGAGCAGTTCTTC.

This clonotype was detected ten times or more. The chain couples TRBV9 to TRBJ2-5; no definite D call. CDR1 SGDLS and CDR2 YYNGEE come from the germline V gene. Trimming shortened V by 0 bases and J by 2 bases, and 8 bases separated the two germline ends. The CDR3 has 14 amino acids. The CDR3 spells CASSVDHRQETQYF. The CDR3, as DNA: TGTGCCAGCAGCGTAGACCACCGGCAAGAGACCCAGTACTTC.

This clonotype was seen once. V gene TRBV6-5 combines with J gene TRBJ2-7; a weak D match, TRBD1 (5 bases). V shed 2 bases and J shed 1 base, with 15 bases lying between them. CDR1 and CDR2 (germline): MNHEY, SVGAGI. CDR3 length: 16 residues. The CDR3 loop is CASSYGSGLYSYEQYF. CDR3 coding DNA: TGTGCCAGCAGTTACGGGTCAGGGTTGTATTCCTACGAGCAGTACTTC.

This clonotype appeared many times. The chain couples TRBV12-3 or TRBV12-4 to TRBJ2-7; TRBD1 matches at 9 bases. V was pared by 6 bases and J by 5 bases, with 11 bases of the junction left unmatched. The CDR3 has 15 residues. The CDR3 here is CASRTAGTGIHEQYF. CDR3 nucleotides: TGTGCCAGCAGGACCGCCGGGACAGGGATTCACGAGCAGTACTTC.

There are a few counts of this clonotype. J is TRBJ2-5 and V is TRBV10-3; 8 bases match TRBD2. Unmatched junction bases numbered 15, after V lost 5 bases and J lost 7 bases. The CDR3 has 16 residues. Germline-derived CDR1 and CDR2 are ENHRY and SYGVKD. CDR3 loop: CAISPQPGLGVATQYF. The CDR3 DNA follows: TGTGCCATCAGTCCCCAGCCGGGACTAGGAGTTGCGACCCAGTACTTC.

This clonotype was observed at least ten times. The chain links TRBV5-1 to TRBJ2-1, with D tentatively TRBD1 or TRBD2 (6 bases each). The CDR3 loop spans 13 amino acids. Germline V CDR1 and CDR2: SGHRS, YFSETQ. Trimming took off 6 bases at V and 7 bases at J, with 14 bases between the two ends. The chain's CDR3 is CASTSRRGNEQFF. The CDR3 DNA follows: TGCGCCAGCACCTCCAGGAGGGGGAATGAGCAGTTCTTC. The full variable domain, rest sourced from reference TRBV5-1 and TRBJ2-1, is KAGVTQTPRYLIKTRGQQVTLSCSPISGHRSVSWYQQTPGQGLQFLFEYFSETQRNKGNFPGRFSGRQFSNSRSEMNVSTLELGDSALYLCASTSRRGNEQFFGPGTRLTVL.

This chain connects TRBV9 to TRBJ1-4, with D uncertain. V lost 2 bases, J lost 1 base, and 9 bases lay in between. CDR1 is SGDLS, CDR2 YYNGEE, per germline. This CDR3 has 15 residues. The CDR3 is CASSVSPGTNEKLFF. As DNA, the CDR3 is TGTGCCAGCAGCGTCTCCCCGGGAACTAATGAAAAACTGTTTTTT.

This clonotype was counted ten times or more. The chain is built from TRBV6-4 and TRBJ2-1; TRBD2 might be the D (5 bases). There are 16 residues in the CDR3. Trimming took 4 bases from V and 4 from J, leaving 17 bases between them. CDR1 is MRHNA, CDR2 SNTAGT, per germline. As DNA, the CDR3 is TGTGCCAGCAGTGTTGAAGGACTCGCCCCTTACAATGAGCAGTTCTTC. Encoded protein: CASSVEGLAPYNEQFF.

This chain connects TRBV5-1 to TRBJ1-2; D not certain. The CDR3 runs to 12 residues. The germline CDR1 and CDR2 sequences are SGHRS and YFSETQ. The V end lost 0 bases, the J end lost 9 bases, and 9 bases lay between the germline ends. CDR3 sequence (DNA): TGCGCCAGCAGCTTGGATGCAGTGAGCTACACCTTC. Translated, it gives CASSLDAVSYTF.

The J gene is TRBJ1-2, the V gene TRBV25-1; D gene unclear. Germline CDR1 and CDR2: MGHDK and SYGVNS. Trimming removed 1 base from V and 4 bases from J, with 7 bases in between. The length of the CDR3 is 13 residues. The CDR3 sequence is CASSESRSYGYTF. Written as DNA, the CDR3 is TGTGCCAGCAGTGAATCCAGGAGCTATGGCTACACCTTC.

This clonotype showed up just a few times. V usage is TRBV12-3 or TRBV12-4 and J usage is TRBJ1-1, with no clear D. This CDR3 region has 13 residues. Trimming pared 3 bases from V and 3 bases from J, leaving 8 bases between. CDR3 nucleotides: TGTGCCAGCAGTTTTTGGTCCTACACTGAAGCTTTCTTT. Translated: CASSFWSYTEAFF.

The chain joins TRBV10-2 to TRBJ2-1, with TRBD2 matching over 10 bases. This CDR3 comprises 16 residues. Germline V lookup: CDR1 WSHSY, CDR2 SAAADI. The ends lost 2 bases at V and 3 bases at J; junction bases unmatched: 4. CDR3 DNA sequence: TGCGCCAGCAGTGAGCCGGGACTAGCGTTCTACAATGAGCAGTTCTTC. It specifies CASSEPGLAFYNEQFF.

This clonotype has only a few counts. CDR3 protein: CASSLLRSGGTSGRITDTQYF. The CDR3 DNA sequence: TGTGCCAGCAGCTTATTACGGTCAGGTGGGACTAGCGGGAGAATCACAGATACGCAGTATTTT. The chain couples TRBV11-1 to TRBJ2-3, with 14 nucleotides matching TRBD2. This CDR3 has 21 residues. V trimming: 2 bases; J trimming: 2 bases; junction bases outside the gene matches: 15. CDR1 and CDR2 (germline): SGHAT, FQDESV (reference sequence).

CDR3 in amino acids: CASSPGQGASNSYEQYF. The CDR3 DNA reads as TGCGCCAGCAGCCCGGGACAGGGGGCTTCGAATTCCTACGAGCAGTACTTC. The chain employs TRBV5-1 and TRBJ2-7; 12 bases are shared with TRBD1. Germline V gene sequence: CDR1 SGHRS, CDR2 YFSETQ. Losses at the gene ends were 4 bases for V and 1 base for J; bases not matched to a gene: 9. CDR3 length: 17 amino acids.

This clonotype came up many times. The V gene is TRBV20-1, the J gene TRBJ2-1; possibly TRBD1 for D (5 bases). Trimming pared 6 bases from V and 6 bases from J, leaving 15 bases between. The CDR3 runs to 13 residues. Germline CDR1 and CDR2: DFQATT and SNEGSKA (reference sequence). The CDR3 reads CSARRASSNEQFF. CDR3 in DNA: TGCAGTGCCCGCAGGGCGAGCAGCAATGAGCAGTTCTTC.

This clonotype was detected many times. The chain's CDR3 is CASSFLPGPGQPQHF. In nucleotides, the CDR3 is TGTGCCAGCAGTTTTCTGCCAGGACCGGGCCAGCCCCAGCATTTT. The chain recombines TRBV12-3 or TRBV12-4 with TRBJ1-5, with unresolved D. V was pared by 3 bases and J by 7 bases, with 16 bases between. This CDR3 has 15 residues.

This clonotype was seen repeatedly, ten times or more. The CDR3 DNA reads as TGCAGTGCTAGATCCCCGGGGACGTTAGCTAATGAGCAGTTCTTC. As protein: CSARSPGTLANEQFF. The chain combines TRBV20-1 with TRBJ2-1; D is perhaps TRBD1 or TRBD2 (5 bases each). The germline CDR1 and CDR2 sequences are DFQATT and SNEGSKA (reference sequence). V dropped 2 bases and J dropped 7 bases, with 18 bases sitting between them. CDR3 length: 15 amino acids.